This T cell receptor beta chain appears in the sequencing data of a study of shared clonotypes between healthy human individuals. On this clone: The antigen remains unidentified.

CDR3 length: 17 residues. Libraries were prepared by immunoSEQ multiplex PCR; TCRdb keeps only in-frame clonotypes and omits some of them. The sample lists some 1 million clones; around 74% were seen once. Regarding the study as a whole: Compared with memory subsets, naive subsets generally had larger estimated richness. Among a few donors, approximately 4.6% of naive CD4 clonotypes were found in common.

The chain links TRBV12-2 to TRBJ1-4. TRBV12-2 is a listed pseudogene. The sequenced material came from memory CD4+ T cells sorted from blood. Subset defined: CD45RA-negative fraction. The source of this sequence is a man aged 18 to 29 in good health. For the CDR3, the DNA is TGTGCAAGTCGCTCCACCCTTTGGCGGGCCCCGGGGGAAAAACTGTTTTTT. It specifies CASRSTLWRAPGEKLFF.